The 12 T cell receptor beta chains below were found in one sample sequenced in a study of graft-versus-host responses after intestinal transplantation. Sequenced by immunoSEQ multiplex PCR; TCRdb stores in-frame clones only, minus some. The sample has more than 10,000 clones; approximately 93% are singletons. The sequences come from PBMCs, collected 950 to 1,300 days after intestinal transplantation. Receptors were obtained from a human patient who received an intestinal transplant, so some T cells may come from the graft donor.

V and J are TRBV5-1 and TRBJ2-3, with 13 bases identical to TRBD2. Trimming cost V 1 base and J 3 bases; bases outside gene matches: 2. The CDR3 length is 16 residues. Germline assignment: CDR1 SGHRS and CDR2 YFSETQ. The CDR3 region is CASSLMTSGGTDTQYF. CDR3 nucleotides: TGCGCCAGCAGCTTGATGACTAGCGGGGGGACAGATACGCAGTATTTT.

The chain employs TRBV19 and TRBJ2-3, with 10 bases aligning to TRBD2. The V gene's germline CDR1 is LNHDA and CDR2 SQIVND (reference sequence). The CDR3 runs 15 residues. The trim removed 1 base at V and 5 bases at J, leaving 3 bases unmatched. In DNA, the CDR3 is TGTGCCAGTAGTATAGGGAGCGGGGGGGGAGATACGCAGTATTTT. Translation: CASSIGSGGGDTQYF.

The CDR3 here is CASSLPGATEAFF. The CDR3 nucleotides read TGTGCCAGCAGTCTCCCGGGGGCAACTGAAGCTTTCTTT. The gene calls are TRBV7-9 and TRBJ1-1, with D tentatively TRBD1 (6 bases). In germline, CDR1 is SEHNR, CDR2 FQNEAQ (reference sequence). The ends were cut back, 6 bases at V and 5 bases at J, with 13 bases in the middle. The length of the CDR3 is 13 residues.

This chain links TRBV11-2 with TRBJ2-5; D remains unclear. Germline assignment: CDR1 SGHAT and CDR2 FQNNGV. V lost 4 bases, J lost 0 bases, and 6 bases lay in between. There are 13 residues in the CDR3. The CDR3 loop is CASSSSYQETQYF. Here the CDR3 DNA reads TGTGCCAGCAGCTCTTCCTACCAAGAGACCCAGTACTTC.

This clone showed up just once. The V and J genes are TRBV19 and TRBJ1-5; tentatively, D is TRBD1 (5 bases). Looked up from germline, CDR1 is LNHDA and CDR2 is SQIVND (reference sequence). V lost 4 bases and J lost 0, with 13 bases in between. The CDR3 has 16 amino acids. The CDR3 protein is CASSTRGGGSNQPQHF. CDR3 sequence (DNA): TGTGCCAGTAGTACCCGCGGGGGGGGTAGCAATCAGCCCCAGCATTTT.

The chain has TRBV6-9 and TRBJ1-1; D unresolved. The CDR3 loop spans 12 amino acids. Trimming pared 3 bases from V and 0 bases from J, leaving 2 bases between. The V gene's germline CDR1 is MNHGY and CDR2 SVAAGI. Written as DNA, the CDR3 is TGTGCCAGCAGTTACGTGAACACTGAAGCTTTCTTT. This codes for CASSYVNTEAFF.

This clone was counted once. The gene calls are TRBV27 and TRBJ2-7; D call uncertain. Trimming left V 10 bases short and J 2 bases short, with 15 bases between. Germline V gives CDR1 MNHEY, CDR2 SMNVEV (reference sequence). This CDR3 is built from 13 residues. The CDR3 DNA reads as TGTGCCACCCTAGGCGCCCACCCCTACGAGCAGTACTTC. Protein: CATLGAHPYEQYF.

The rearrangement links TRBV27 to TRBJ1-5; D remains unclear. Trimming removed 2 bases from V and 2 bases from J, with 10 bases in between. The CDR3 sequence is 15 residues long. Germline V gives CDR1 MNHEY, CDR2 SMNVEV (reference sequence). The DNA for the CDR3 is TGTGCCAGCAGTTTAGGAGGTGGCGGCAATCAGCCCCAGCATTTT. Amino acid sequence: CASSLGGGGNQPQHF.

This sequence joins TRBV5-6 and TRBJ1-4; D gene unclear. In germline, CDR1 is SGHDT, CDR2 YYEEEE. Trimming took 2 bases from V and 3 from J, leaving 5 bases between them. The CDR3 sequence is 13 residues long. DNA of the CDR3: TGTGCCAGCAGCTTCGGGCCTAATGAAAAACTGTTTTTT. This translates into CASSFGPNEKLFF.

The chain links TRBV25-1 to TRBJ2-5, with D uncertain. The CDR3 length is 12 residues. Germline values: CDR1 MGHDK, CDR2 SYGVNS. Trimming removed 6 bases from V and 5 bases from J, with 10 bases in between. The CDR3 is CASSSPGETQYF. CDR3 bases: TGTGCCAGCAGCTCTCCGGGTGAGACCCAGTACTTC.

CDR3 sequence reads: CSVSTIGWRQVNTEAFF. The CDR3 DNA follows: TGCAGCGTCTCGACAATAGGCTGGCGACAGGTGAACACTGAAGCTTTCTTT. The V and J genes are TRBV29-1 and TRBJ1-1, with D maybe TRBD1 (6 bases). Trimming cost V 6 bases and J 0 bases, with 23 bases left between them. The CDR3 has 17 amino acids. The germline V gene has CDR1 SQVTM and CDR2 ANQGSEA.

V gene TRBV18 combines with J gene TRBJ2-7; D may be TRBD2 (6 bases). V lost 0 bases and J lost 1, with 10 bases in between. The CDR3 length is 15 residues. Germline lookup yields CDR1 KGHSH and CDR2 LQKENI. The CDR3 here is CASSPPGGESYEQYF. The CDR3 DNA reads as TGTGCCAGCTCACCACCTGGAGGGGAGTCCTACGAGCAGTACTTC.